The sample holds many counts of the clone carrying this T cell receptor (beta chain). This entry is derived from a study of T-cell reconstitution after alpha-beta-depleted transplantation in children. CDR3 size: 11 residues. Trimming took off 4 bases at V and 4 bases at J, with 2 bases between the two ends. Germline lookup yields CDR1 KGHSH and CDR2 LQKENI. The TCRbeta library incorporated unique molecular identifiers. Using its own MiXCR run on the PCR reads, TCRdb lists one record per CDR3 protein. The sample lists 400,000 to 450,000 distinct CDR3 sequences; 43% were seen once. This specimen consisted of PBMCs, obtained before TCRalphabeta/CD19-depleted stem cell transplant. This chain uses TRBV18 with TRBJ2-1; no clear D. The TCR was taken from a girl aged 2 to 9 with aplastic anemia, due to receive a stem cell transplant. This CDR3 reads CASSQYNEQFF. For the CDR3, the DNA is TGTGCCAGCTCACAGTACAATGAGCAGTTCTTC. Using reference TRBV18 and TRBJ2-1 for the parts outside the CDR3, the full variable domain is NAGVMQNPRHLVRRRGQEARLRCSPMKGHSHVYWYRQLPEEGLKFMVYLQKENIIDESGMPKERFSAEFPKEGPSILRIQQVVRGDSAAYFCASSQYNEQFFGPGTRLTVL.